This T cell receptor (beta chain) was sequenced in a study of cytomegalovirus exposure and HLA in healthy donors. The overall study: A prior analysis found some 110 million unique TCR beta sequences from around 200 million T cells.

PCR used 60 Vbeta primers and 13 Jbeta primers. Assay: immunoSEQ multiplex PCR; the TCRdb copy retains only in-frame clones and omits some. The top ten hold more than 1.4% of the sample, which has about 98,000 clones, about 81% seen once. The study, taken as a whole, reports: TCR beta chains associated with HLA were, in a later analysis, more clonally expanded than equally common others. The authors enumerated roughly 160 TCR beta chains as linked to cytomegalovirus. Both high specificity and high sensitivity reportedly marked the classifier's diagnosis of cytomegalovirus status.

There are 15 residues in the CDR3. J lost 3 bases, V lost 8 bases, and 9 bases had no gene match. CDR1 and CDR2 (germline): MNHEY, SMNVEV (reference sequence). In its sample, this clone was seen a few times. Its antigen is currently unknown. Material for sequencing was PBMCs. The chain combines TRBV27 with TRBJ1-3, with 8 bases fitting TRBD1. This sequence was found in a middle-aged man in good health and CMV-seronegative. CDR3 nucleotide sequence: TGTGCCAGCTCACCAGACAGGGGTTATGGAAACACCATATATTTT. It is translated as CASSPDRGYGNTIYF.